This T cell receptor beta chain was documented in a study of CD8 T cells in Susac syndrome. With random hexamers, roughly 0.45 to 1 ug RNA was reverse transcribed. TCRdb reprocessed the immunoSEQ multiplex PCR reads via MiXCR and lists one record per CDR3 protein. The sample holds 250,000 to 300,000 distinct CDR3 sequences, around 89% seen once. V lost 0 bases, J lost 6 bases, and 10 bases lay in between. The CDR3 runs 14 residues. Looked up from germline, CDR1 is SGDLS and CDR2 is YYNGEE. The clonotype comes from a human donor with multiple sclerosis. Sequences were obtained from CD8+ T cells from PBMCs. V and J are TRBV9 and TRBJ2-1; no definite D call. As DNA, the CDR3 is TGTGCCAGCAGCGTAGGGACCCTAGGCAATGAGCAGTTCTTC. This translates into CASSVGTLGNEQFF.